The 2 T cell receptor beta chains reported below all come from one sample, sequenced in a study of blood T cell repertoires in COVID-19. Profiling relied on immunoSEQ multiplex PCR, and the TCRdb table lists in-frame clones only, not all of them. This sample yields 50,000 to 75,000 clones, of which more than 60% are seen a single time; approximately 5.6% belongs to the top ten. Sequences were obtained from peripheral blood. Receptors originate from a human donor in a cohort sampled during active COVID-19.

V gene TRBV11-2 combines with J gene TRBJ2-3; 8 positions match TRBD2. The germline CDR1 and CDR2 sequences are SGHAT and FQNNGV. Trimming cost V 5 bases and J 2 bases; bases outside gene matches: 6. The CDR3 runs to 15 residues. The CDR3, as DNA: TGTGCCAGCAGCCCGGGCGGGGGGATCACAGATACGCAGTATTTT. Amino acids: CASSPGGGITDTQYF.

The CDR3 loop reads CASSQGWGTGDSGANVLTF. The CDR3 nucleotides are TGCGCCAGCAGCCAGGGCTGGGGGACAGGTGACTCTGGGGCCAACGTCCTGACTTTC. The V and J genes are TRBV4-1 and TRBJ2-6, with 8 bases identical to TRBD1. Germline lookup yields CDR1 MGHRA and CDR2 YSYEKL. V trimming: 3 bases; J trimming: 0 bases; junction bases outside the gene matches: 10. The CDR3 has 19 residues.